A selection of T cell receptor beta chains follows, all from one sample in a study of T cells in localized non-small cell lung cancer. TCRdb's copy holds only in-frame clones and misses some; the assay was immunoSEQ multiplex PCR. Of fewer than 30,000 clones detected, around 85% appear once; the ten largest clones hold over 0.95%. The sequences come from peripheral blood, collected before any cancer treatment. The receptors were gathered from a woman aged 40-69 years with stage I lung adenocarcinoma. The CDR3 runs from the conserved cysteine through the conserved F or W. A D gene is named only where the DNA matches it firmly. Not all rows give a size; the values are once, few, many and, for expanded clones, a class.

-,TRBJ2-3,-,TRBV6-4,CASSVEEGTDTQYF,TGTGCCAGCAGTGTGGAGGAAGGGACAGATACGCAGTATTTT
-,TRBJ1-1,-,TRBV11-3,CASSLMGSTEAFF,TGTGCCAGCAGCTTAATGGGGAGTACTGAAGCTTTCTTT
-,TRBJ2-2,-,TRBV7-9,CASSTRDTNTGELFF,TGTGCCAGCAGCACCCGGGACACGAACACCGGGGAGCTGTTTTTT
TRBD2,TRBJ2-7,-,TRBV4-1,CASSQDSGGSSYEQYF,TGCGCCAGCAGCCAAGATAGCGGGGGAAGCTCCTACGAGCAGTACTTC
-,TRBJ2-1,-,TRBV4-1,CASSLDRDFYNEQFF,TGCGCCAGCAGCCTTGACCGGGACTTCTACAATGAGCAGTTCTTC
-,TRBJ1-3,-,TRBV5-5,CASSSVGRMALFGNTIYF,TGTGCCAGCAGCTCGGTGGGGCGGATGGCGCTCTTTGGAAACACCATATATTTT
-,TRBJ2-1,-,TRBV5-1,CASSYDSSYNEQFF,TGCGCCAGCAGCTATGATAGCTCCTACAATGAGCAGTTCTTC
-,TRBJ1-2,-,TRBV27,CASSLSQGLGNYGYTF,TGTGCCAGCAGTTTATCGCAGGGTCTCGGAAACTATGGCTACACCTTC
-,TRBJ2-5,-,TRBV5-1,CASSLGSGQETQYF,TGCGCCAGCAGCTTGGGGTCGGGGCAAGAGACCCAGTACTTC
-,TRBJ1-3,-,TRBV5-5,CASSLVLLPGNTIYF,TGTGCCAGCAGCTTGGTATTACTCCCCGGAAACACCATATATTTT
-,TRBJ1-6,-,TRBV30,CACTSRGNSPLHF,TGTGCCTGCACCAGTCGCGGGAATTCACCCCTCCACTTT
-,TRBJ2-7,-,TRBV5-1,CASSPDGSYEQYF,TGCGCCAGCAGCCCGGACGGGTCCTACGAGCAGTACTTC
-,TRBJ2-3,-,TRBV4-2,CASSQDLADTQYF,TGTGCCAGCAGCCAAGATCTAGCAGATACGCAGTATTTT
TRBD2,TRBJ2-1,-,TRBV5-4,CASSLEGGSYNEQFF,TGTGCCAGCAGCTTAGAGGGAGGGTCCTACAATGAGCAGTTCTTC
-,TRBJ2-3,-,TRBV7-3,CASSSSTIDTQYF,TGTGCCAGCAGCTCGTCGACTATAGATACGCAGTATTTT
-,TRBJ2-3,-,TRBV5-1,CASSSSLPPDTQYF,TGCGCCAGCAGCAGTAGTCTCCCCCCAGATACGCAGTATTTT
-,TRBJ1-6,-,TRBV27,CASSLQSSYNSPLHF,TGTGCCAGCAGTTTACAGAGCTCCTATAATTCACCCCTCCACTTT
-,TRBJ1-2,-,TRBV4-3,CASSQDTTPNYGYTF,TGCGCCAGCAGCCAAGATACAACCCCTAACTATGGCTACACCTTC
-,TRBJ1-5,-,TRBV15,CATSRRQRGDHQPQHF,TGTGCCACCAGCAGACGTCAAAGAGGGGACCATCAGCCCCAGCATTTT
-,TRBJ2-5,-,TRBV7-2,CASRPRQDGAQETQYF,TGTGCCAGCAGACCCCGACAGGACGGGGCTCAAGAGACCCAGTACTTC
-,TRBJ1-1,-,TRBV30,CAWRVRLTMNTEAFF,TGTGCCTGGCGGGTGAGACTGACCATGAACACTGAAGCTTTCTTT
-,TRBJ2-2,-,TRBV7-2,CASSLPPGELFF,TGTGCCAGCAGCTTACCCCCCGGGGAGCTGTTTTTT
-,TRBJ2-5,-,TRBV5-3,CARSSCRKHDHGETQYF,TGTGCCAGAAGCTCCTGCCGGAAACACGACCATGGGGAGACCCAGTACTTC
-,TRBJ2-2,-,TRBV6-5,CASRGTIANTGELFF,TGTGCCAGCAGGGGGACAATTGCGAACACCGGGGAGCTGTTTTTT
TRBD2,TRBJ2-7,-,TRBV9,CASSASGVGYEQYF,TGTGCCAGCAGCGCTAGCGGGGTGGGTTACGAGCAGTACTTC
TRBD1,TRBJ1-5,-,TRBV7-8,CASSRGGQNNQPQHF,TGTGCCAGCAGTCGGGGGGGACAGAACAATCAGCCCCAGCATTTT
-,TRBJ1-2,-,TRBV4-3,CASSRSPVGSFYGYTF,TGCGCCAGCAGCCGTAGTCCAGTAGGGAGCTTCTATGGCTACACCTTC
-,TRBJ1-1,few,TRBV7-8,CASSFGGNTEAFF,TGTGCCAGCAGCTTCGGGGGTAACACTGAAGCTTTCTTT
TRBD1,TRBJ2-2,-,TRBV18,CASSPAGQGNTGELFF,TGTGCCAGCTCACCTGCCGGACAGGGGAACACCGGGGAGCTGTTTTTT
-,TRBJ2-6,-,TRBV11-2,CASSLDNSFISGANVLTF,TGTGCCAGCAGCTTAGACAATAGCTTTATATCGGGGGCCAACGTCCTGACTTTC
-,TRBJ2-7,-,TRBV30,CAWSEPSAYEQYF,TGTGCCTGGAGCGAACCATCAGCCTACGAGCAGTACTTC
-,TRBJ1-5,-,TRBV28,CATRQARWAQHF,TGTGCCACACGACAGGCCCGTTGGGCCCAGCATTTT
-,TRBJ2-7,-,TRBV13,CASSLAGPYEQYF,TGTGCCAGCAGCTTGGCAGGTCCCTACGAGCAGTACTTC
TRBD1,TRBJ2-7,-,TRBV29-1,CSVTGSGYEQYF,TGCAGCGTGACAGGGAGTGGGTACGAGCAGTACTTC
-,TRBJ2-2,once,TRBV4-1,CASSHPRGENTGELFF,TGCGCCAGCAGCCACCCCCGAGGGGAGAACACCGGGGAGCTGTTTTTT
TRBD2,TRBJ2-3,-,TRBV6-4,CASSLTSGSTDTQYF,TGTGCCAGCAGCCTGACTAGCGGATCCACAGATACGCAGTATTTT
TRBD1,TRBJ1-4,-,TRBV19,CASRTGESEKLFF,TGTGCCAGTAGGACAGGGGAAAGTGAAAAACTGTTTTTT
TRBD1,TRBJ1-5,few,TRBV6-6,CASSDRGRGNQPQHF,TGTGCCAGCAGTGACAGGGGGCGAGGCAATCAGCCCCAGCATTTT
TRBD1,TRBJ1-1,-,TRBV4-1,CASSPFLTGENTEAFF,TGCGCCAGCAGCCCCTTCCTGACAGGGGAGAACACTGAAGCTTTCTTT
-,TRBJ1-3,-,TRBV5-4,CASSPGQAQAGNTIYF,TGTGCCAGCAGCCCCGGGCAGGCCCAGGCTGGAAACACCATATATTTT
TRBD1,TRBJ1-5,-,TRBV19,CASTTNRGLHNQPQHF,TGTGCCAGTACAACAAACAGGGGATTGCACAATCAGCCCCAGCATTTT
TRBD1,TRBJ1-6,-,TRBV19,CASSTGQVINSPLHF,TGTGCCAGTAGTACGGGACAGGTGATCAACTCACCCCTCCACTTT
TRBD2,TRBJ2-3,-,TRBV2,CASRAGTTDTQYF,TGTGCCAGCAGAGCGGGAACCACAGATACGCAGTATTTT